The present T cell receptor beta chain was sequenced within a study of cytomegalovirus exposure and HLA in healthy donors. 13 Jbeta primers and 60 Vbeta primers were used for the PCR. TCRdb's copy holds only in-frame clones and misses some; the assay was immunoSEQ multiplex PCR. Of around 130,000 clones in the sample, roughly 8.6% are singletons; the top ten hold 6% to 7.5%. Broader study findings: A few of the chains that were CMV-associated were confirmed in vitro to be specific for CMV antigens.

The V segment lost 5 bases and the J segment 12 bases; nucleotides outside the gene matches: 7. Germline CDR1 SNHLY, CDR2 FYNNEI. This CDR3 has 12 amino acids. As concerns this clone: What it binds is not known.

The chain recombines TRBV2 with TRBJ2-1, with 7 positions matching TRBD1. This receptor was taken from a woman in her thirties or forties in good health and CMV-seropositive. The sample comprised PBMCs. CDR3 sequence reads: CASSLDRASQFF. As DNA, the CDR3 is TGTGCCAGCAGTCTCGACAGGGCCTCGCAGTTCTTC.